This TCR beta chain was documented in a study of T cells in Graves' hyperthyroidism and ophthalmopathy. In the study overall: Before any treatment, at initial diagnosis, peripheral blood was collected.

The germline CDR1 and CDR2 sequences are MDHEN and SYDVKM. The CDR3 contains 12 residues. Trimming removed 2 bases from V and 5 bases from J, with 6 bases in between. This clonotype was seen repeatedly, ten times or more. Its antigen is currently unknown. This may be a read error, as it is one base from a much larger clone. Overall study results and limits: Through a model of 13 V-J features, ophthalmopathy was separated from stable hyperthyroidism.

Amplified regions were TCR beta CDR3 sequences from RNA transcripts. The primer set for the first-round RT-PCR of the TCR CDR3 was HTBI. TCRdb re-derived calls from the multiplex PCR reads in MiXCR, one entry per CDR3 protein. This table holds approximately 260,000 distinct CDR3 sequences, 13% to 15% found once. The sequencing sample was made of blood. This TCR came from a woman aged 45-65 years with Graves' hyperthyroidism that later progressed to Graves' ophthalmopathy. The chain employs TRBV28 and TRBJ1-2; maybe TRBD1 (5 bases). The CDR3 DNA is TGTGCCAGCAGTTTAGACAGATATGGCTACACCTTC. As protein: CASSLDRYGYTF.